Presented here are 24 T cell receptor beta chains from one specimen sequenced in a study of Ad26.COV2.S vaccination and SARS-CoV-2 variants. The protocol was immunoSEQ multiplex PCR, while the TCRdb copy is restricted to in-frame clones and leaves out a portion. This repertoire shows over 110,000 clones, 86% found once; its top ten account for around 5%. Sequenced material: peripheral blood, taken after recovery from COVID-19. The receptors stem from a human donor who had recovered from COVID-19.

The V call is TRBV7-2, the J call TRBJ1-1; TRBD1 is a possible D gene (5 bases). V lost 0 bases to trimming and J lost 1 base, with 9 bases between them. In germline, CDR1 is SGHTA, CDR2 FQGNSA. The CDR3 is 15 residues long. CDR3 in amino acids: CASSLAGAKNTEAFF. The CDR3 DNA follows: TGTGCCAGCAGCTTAGCTGGGGCGAAGAACACTGAAGCTTTCTTT. Looking up the rest from reference TRBV7-2 and TRBJ1-1 gives the full variable domain: GAGVSQSPSNKVTEKGKDVELRCDPISGHTALYWYRQSLGQGLEFLIYFQGNSAPDKSGLPSDRFSAERTGGSVSTLTIQRTQQEDSAVYLCASSLAGAKNTEAFFGQGTRLTVV.

The V gene is TRBV7-2, the J gene TRBJ2-5, with D maybe TRBD1 (5 bases). This CDR3 spans 14 amino acids. Germline CDR1 reads SGHTA; CDR2 reads FQGNSA. V was clipped by 3 bases and J by 1 base, with 9 bases between them. This CDR3 reads CASSFGTGQETQYF. The CDR3 DNA sequence: TGTGCCAGCAGCTTCGGTACAGGCCAAGAGACCCAGTACTTC.

The chain combines TRBV4-3 with TRBJ1-6; D not resolved. The CDR3 is 16 residues long. Trimming removed 1 base from V and 5 bases from J, with 12 bases in between. Germline-derived CDR1 and CDR2 are LGHNA and YSLEER. The CDR3 coding sequence is TGCGCCAGCAGCCAAGGGGCGGCCAGAGATAATTCACCCCTCCACTTT. It translates to CASSQGAARDNSPLHF.

This clone was recorded once. This chain connects TRBV19 to TRBJ1-4; no firm D call. CDR1 LNHDA and CDR2 SQIVND come from the germline V gene (reference sequence). This CDR3 comprises 16 residues. V shed 6 bases and J shed 0 bases, with 14 bases lying between them. CDR3 residues: CASRQGSKATNEKLFF. CDR3 coding DNA: TGTGCCAGTAGACAAGGAAGCAAGGCAACTAATGAAAAACTGTTTTTT.

This clone was observed once. The CDR3 protein is CAISGTSSSYEQYF. In DNA, the CDR3 is TGTGCCATCAGTGGGACATCTTCATCCTACGAGCAGTACTTC. The V call is TRBV10-3, the J call TRBJ2-7, with a weak D call TRBD1 (5 bases). CDR1 is ENHRY, CDR2 SYGVKD, per germline. Trimming removed 4 bases from V and 1 base from J, with 11 bases in between. The CDR3 spans 14 residues.

This clone was picked up a small number of times. The chain has TRBV6-5 and TRBJ1-3; D perhaps matches TRBD1 (5 bases). Trimming cost V 8 bases and J 11 bases, with 16 bases left between them. CDR1 is MNHEY, CDR2 SVGAGI, per germline. The CDR3 contains 12 residues. The CDR3 nucleotides are TGTGCCAGCTGGTTCGGGGGAAGCTCCATATATTTT. This encodes CASWFGGSSIYF.

The genes are TRBV12-3 or TRBV12-4 and TRBJ1-1, with D perhaps TRBD1 (6 bases). The CDR3 runs to 13 residues. Between the trimmed V and J ends, which lost 7 bases and 7 bases, there was a span of 16 bases. The CDR3 is CASKGQPSREAFF. Here the CDR3 DNA reads TGTGCCAGCAAAGGACAGCCTTCCCGTGAAGCTTTCTTT.

The rearrangement joins TRBV25-1 to TRBJ2-7; D may be TRBD2 (5 bases). The germline gives CDR1 MGHDK, CDR2 SYGVNS. Trimming left V 3 bases short and J 2 bases short, with 14 bases between. The CDR3 has 15 amino acids. CDR3 coding DNA: TGTGCCAGCAGTGATGGCGGAGGATTAGCCTACGAGCAGTACTTC. Translation gives CASSDGGGLAYEQYF.

The chain is built from TRBV7-8 and TRBJ2-7; the D is unclear. The germline V and J ends were trimmed by 4 bases and 0 bases, with 13 bases remaining between them. This CDR3 comprises 15 residues. In germline, CDR1 is SGHVS, CDR2 FQNEAQ. In DNA form, the CDR3 reads TGTGCCAGCAGCTGGGAAGGTTCGAGCTCCTACGAGCAGTACTTC. This translates into CASSWEGSSSYEQYF.

The chain has TRBV28 and TRBJ2-2, with D perhaps matching TRBD2 (6 bases). Germline CDR1 MDHEN, CDR2 SYDVKM. V lost 6 bases to trimming and J lost 4 bases, with 12 bases between them. The CDR3 runs 14 residues. CDR3 coding DNA: TGTGCCAGCAGCGCTCCGACTAGCACCGGGGAGCTGTTTTTT. Protein product: CASSAPTSTGELFF.

The chain employs TRBV7-2 and TRBJ2-3, with a weak D call TRBD2 (5 bases). The germline V gene has CDR1 SGHTA and CDR2 FQGNSA. The CDR3 sequence is 16 residues long. The ends were cut back, 5 bases at V and 1 base at J, with 16 bases in the middle. The CDR3 here is CASSPGLLQGTDTQYF. As DNA, the CDR3 is TGTGCCAGCAGCCCAGGACTGCTTCAGGGCACAGATACGCAGTATTTT.

V and J are TRBV5-6 and TRBJ1-2; D not resolved. Trimming took off 2 bases at V and 6 bases at J, with 11 bases between the two ends. The CDR3 length is 13 residues. Germline V gives CDR1 SGHDT, CDR2 YYEEEE. The CDR3 coding sequence is TGTGCCAGCAGCTTTGACGTTCGGGATGGCTACACCTTC. This gives the protein CASSFDVRDGYTF.

This clone has a single count. This chain uses TRBV28 with TRBJ2-5; D possibly matches TRBD1 or TRBD2 (5 bases each). The V end was cut by 1 base, the J end by 5 bases, with 17 bases between. CDR1 is MDHEN and CDR2 is SYDVKM in the germline V gene. The CDR3 has 16 residues. In DNA form, the CDR3 reads TGTGCCAGCAGTTTATACAGGACGGGGAACGGGGAGACCCAGTACTTC. Amino acids: CASSLYRTGNGETQYF.

The CDR3 protein is CASSPSKSQLTDNEQFF. DNA of the CDR3: TGTGCCAGCAGCCCCTCTAAGTCGCAGCTTACCGACAATGAGCAGTTCTTC. The rearrangement uses TRBV28 and TRBJ2-1; the D is unclear. Per the germline V gene, CDR1 is MDHEN and CDR2 is SYDVKM. This CDR3 spans 17 amino acids. The germline V and J ends were trimmed by 6 bases and 5 bases, with 23 bases remaining between them. Looking up the rest from reference TRBV28 and TRBJ2-1 gives the full variable domain: DVKVTQSSRYLVKRTGEKVFLECVQDMDHENMFWYRQDPGLGLRLIYFSYDVKMKEKGDIPEGYSVSREKKERFSLILESASTNQTSMYLCASSPSKSQLTDNEQFFGPGTRLTVL.

V and J are TRBV18 and TRBJ1-5; tentative D call: TRBD1 (5 bases). The CDR3 covers 13 residues. The V gene lost 3 bases and the J gene lost 5 bases, with 8 bases spanning the gap. CDR1 and CDR2 (germline): KGHSH, LQKENI. The CDR3 spells CASSPAGHQPQHF. The CDR3 coding sequence is TGTGCCAGCTCACCCGCAGGGCATCAGCCCCAGCATTTT.

This rearrangement joins TRBV11-2 to TRBJ2-1; D perhaps matches TRBD2 (7 bases). The germline V and J ends were trimmed by 6 bases and 0 bases, with 21 bases remaining between them. The V gene's germline CDR1 is SGHAT and CDR2 FQNNGV. This CDR3 has 18 residues. The CDR3 spells CASSYNPWGGASYNEQFF. CDR3 coding DNA: TGTGCCAGCAGTTACAATCCTTGGGGGGGCGCCTCCTACAATGAGCAGTTCTTC. Using reference TRBV11-2 and TRBJ2-1 for the parts outside the CDR3, the full variable domain is EAGVAQSPRYKIIEKRQSVAFWCNPISGHATLYWYQQILGQGPKLLIQFQNNGVVDDSQLPKDRFSAERLKGVDSTLKIQPAKLEDSAVYLCASSYNPWGGASYNEQFFGPGTRLTVL.

The rearrangement joins TRBV4-3 to TRBJ1-5; TRBD1 is a possible D gene (5 bases). This CDR3 comprises 16 residues. Per germline, CDR1 LGHNA and CDR2 YSLEER. Trimming removed 4 bases from V and 3 bases from J, with 16 bases in between. CDR3: CASSPGPAGINQPQHF. The DNA for the CDR3 is TGCGCCAGCAGCCCCGGGCCTGCAGGGATCAATCAGCCCCAGCATTTT.

This chain's CDR3 is CASSLGGLTDTQYF. The CDR3 nucleotides are TGTGCCAGCAGCTTAGGGGGTCTCACAGATACGCAGTATTTT. V usage is TRBV11-3 and J usage is TRBJ2-3; D is uncertain. V was clipped by 1 base and J by 2 bases, with 7 bases between them. Germline-derived CDR1 and CDR2 are SGHNT and YENEEA. The CDR3 is 14 residues long.

This clone was seen a single time. The rearrangement joins TRBV2 to TRBJ2-2; 9 bases match TRBD2. Per the germline V gene, CDR1 is SNHLY and CDR2 is FYNNEI. The CDR3 is 17 amino acids. Trimming took 6 bases from V and 1 from J; bases not matched to a gene: 9. CDR3 sequence: CASRWGSGGRNTGELFF. The CDR3 DNA reads TGTGCCAGCAGATGGGGAAGCGGGGGGAGGAACACCGGGGAGCTGTTTTTT. The variable domain in full, completed from reference TRBV2 and TRBJ2-2, reads EPEVTQTPSHQVTQMGQEVILRCVPISNHLYFYWYRQILGQKVEFLVSFYNNEISEKSEIFDDQFSVERPDGSNFTLKIRSTKLEDSAMYFCASRWGSGGRNTGELFFGEGSRLTVL.

V and J are TRBV7-9 and TRBJ2-2; D possibly corresponds to TRBD2 (5 bases). The CDR3 is made up of 14 amino acids. With 5 bases removed from V and 7 bases from J, the gap between germline ends came to 14 bases. The germline V gene has CDR1 SEHNR and CDR2 FQNEAQ (reference sequence). The CDR3 nucleotides read TGTGCCAGCAGCGACCTGGAGGATATCGGGGAGCTGTTTTTT. Translated: CASSDLEDIGELFF.

This sequence joins TRBV2 and TRBJ2-5; D is unclear. This CDR3 has 15 residues. From germline, CDR1 is SNHLY and CDR2 FYNNEI. Deletions cut 0 bases from V and 3 bases from J, with 11 bases between. The CDR3 DNA reads TGTGCCAGCAGTGAAGCGCTCCTAATGAAAGAGACCCAGTACTTC. As protein: CASSEALLMKETQYF.

The gene calls are TRBV28 and TRBJ1-2, with no clear D. V was trimmed by 5 bases and J by 1 base, leaving 5 bases between them. This CDR3 region has 12 residues. CDR1 and CDR2 from the germline V gene are MDHEN and SYDVKM. The chain's CDR3 is CASSPHNYGYTF. CDR3 nucleotide sequence: TGTGCCAGCAGTCCTCATAACTATGGCTACACCTTC.

The V call is TRBV28, the J call TRBJ2-6; D might be TRBD1 or TRBD2, each matching 5 bases. CDR1 and CDR2 from the germline V gene are MDHEN and SYDVKM. The CDR3 is made up of 20 amino acids. Trimming left V 3 bases short and J 0 bases short, with 21 bases between. For the CDR3, the DNA is TGTGCCAGCAGTTTTCGGAGTCCGGGACGGATGAACTCTGGGGCCAACGTCCTGACTTTC. Protein sequence: CASSFRSPGRMNSGANVLTF.

V gene TRBV19 combines with J gene TRBJ2-6; D possibly corresponds to TRBD1 (5 bases). From germline, CDR1 is LNHDA and CDR2 SQIVND (reference sequence). This CDR3 contains 15 residues. V lost 8 bases and J 4 bases, leaving 15 bases between the germline ends. The CDR3 nucleotides are TGTGCCAGTCGGTCGACAGCCCGAGGGGCCAACGTCCTGACTTTC. Protein product: CASRSTARGANVLTF.